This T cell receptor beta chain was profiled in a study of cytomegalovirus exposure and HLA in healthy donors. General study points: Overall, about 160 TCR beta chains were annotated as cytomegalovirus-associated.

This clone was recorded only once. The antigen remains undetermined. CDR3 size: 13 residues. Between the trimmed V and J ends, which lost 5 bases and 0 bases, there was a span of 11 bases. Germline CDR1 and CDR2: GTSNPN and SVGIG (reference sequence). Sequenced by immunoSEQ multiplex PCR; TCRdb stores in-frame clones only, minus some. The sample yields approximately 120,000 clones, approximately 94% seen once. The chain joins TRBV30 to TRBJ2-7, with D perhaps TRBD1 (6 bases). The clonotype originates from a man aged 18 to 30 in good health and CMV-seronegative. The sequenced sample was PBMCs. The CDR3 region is CAWDGQSSYEQYF. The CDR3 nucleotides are TGTGCCTGGGATGGACAGAGCTCCTACGAGCAGTACTTC.